The sequence of this T cell receptor (beta chain) was determined in a study of T cell responses to AZD1222 COVID-19 vaccine. The study, taken as a whole, reports: Per reports, nearly half of all spike-specific TCRs target regions that are unmutated in variants.

This clone was recorded once. What it recognizes is unknown. Some clones are missing from TCRdb's copy, which holds only in-frame ones; the method was immunoSEQ multiplex PCR. The sample includes 65,000 to 80,000 clones, about four fifths of them seen just once. V was trimmed by 3 bases and J by 4 bases, leaving 15 bases between them. Germline-derived CDR1 and CDR2 are MNHEY and SMNVEV (reference sequence). The CDR3 loop spans 15 amino acids. The chain uses TRBV27 and TRBJ1-2, with D perhaps TRBD1 (5 bases). Here the sequenced sample was peripheral blood, taken 28 days after the second AZD1222 dose. The source of this sequence is an adult who received the AZD1222 COVID-19 vaccine. The CDR3 loop reads CASSFTWDGVYGYTF. CDR3 coding DNA: TGTGCCAGCAGTTTTACCTGGGACGGCGTCTATGGCTACACCTTC.